Given below is one TCR beta chain in context. This sample stems from a study of neoadjuvant anti-PD-1 for oral cavity cancer. Profiled with immunoSEQ multiplex PCR; TCRdb holds only in-frame clones, not every one. The top ten clones hold roughly 3.4% of a sample with 30,000 to 35,000 clones, about 86% of them seen once. The CDR3 runs to 15 residues. Germline values: CDR1 MNHEY, CDR2 SVGAGI. The V and J ends lost 0 bases and 3 bases, in that order; junction bases with no gene match: 3. The clonotype was recovered from a person aged 35-79 years with oral cavity squamous cell carcinoma. The V and J genes are TRBV6-5 and TRBJ1-2; TRBD1 aligns across 8 bases. The sample in question was PBMCs, obtained before nivolumab (anti-PD-1) treatment. The chain's CDR3 is CASSYSGQGDYGYTF. DNA of the CDR3: TGTGCCAGCAGTTACTCCGGACAGGGCGACTATGGCTACACCTTC.